The T cell receptor beta chain described here comes from a study of blood T cell repertoires in COVID-19. Study background: Whether acute or convalescent, the COVID-19 samples came from the United States, Italy and Spain. In each case, the material was cDNA or gDNA derived from T cells, B-cell-depleted T cells, or PBMCs.

Sequencing used immunoSEQ multiplex PCR; TCRdb keeps in-frame clones, though not all of them. Of roughly 180,000 clones detected, around 77% appear once; the ten largest clones hold approximately 15%. This CDR3 has 13 residues. V was trimmed by 6 bases and J by 3 bases, leaving 12 bases between them. The germline gives CDR1 MNHEY, CDR2 SMNVEV (reference sequence). Sequencing input: peripheral blood. The V call is TRBV27, the J call TRBJ2-7; perhaps TRBD1 as D (6 bases). The sequence was obtained from a man aged 60 to 69 with active or convalescent COVID-19. Written as DNA, the CDR3 is TGTGCCAGCAGAGTAGAGGACAGCTACGAGCAGTACTTC. Translating gives CASRVEDSYEQYF.